The T cell receptor (beta chain) described here comes from a study of PD-L1 blockade in urothelial cancer. This CDR3 is built from 17 residues. V shed 4 bases, J shed 0 bases, and the junction held 12 bases outside the gene matches. CDR1 SGHRS and CDR2 YFSETQ come from the germline V gene. About this clone: Its antigen is undetermined.

The time point was: peripheral blood 6 weeks after treatment start. General study results and limits: Below-median pretreatment blood TCR clonality predicted better survival.

Profiling relied on immunoSEQ multiplex PCR, and the TCRdb table lists in-frame clones only, not all of them. The sample includes more than 60,000 clones, approximately 91% of them seen just once. The sample in question was PBMCs, obtained around atezolizumab (anti-PD-L1) treatment. The receptor's source is a man in his fifties or sixties with urothelial cancer. The genes are TRBV5-1 and TRBJ1-1, with 7 bases fitting TRBD1. This CDR3 reads CASSPEGQRPLNTEAFF. The CDR3 nucleotides are TGCGCCAGCAGCCCGGAGGGACAGCGACCCCTGAACACTGAAGCTTTCTTT.